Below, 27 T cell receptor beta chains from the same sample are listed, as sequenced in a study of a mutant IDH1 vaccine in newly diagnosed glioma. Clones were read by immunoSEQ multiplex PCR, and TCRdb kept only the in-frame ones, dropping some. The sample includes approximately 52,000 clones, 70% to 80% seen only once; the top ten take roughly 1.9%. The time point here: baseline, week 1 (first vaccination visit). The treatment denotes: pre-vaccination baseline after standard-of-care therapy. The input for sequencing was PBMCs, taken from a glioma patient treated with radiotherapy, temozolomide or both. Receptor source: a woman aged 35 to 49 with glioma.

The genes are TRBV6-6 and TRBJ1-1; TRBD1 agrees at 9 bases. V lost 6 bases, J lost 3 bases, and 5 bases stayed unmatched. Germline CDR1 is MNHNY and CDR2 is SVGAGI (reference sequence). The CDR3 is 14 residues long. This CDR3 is CASRPGQGYTEAFF. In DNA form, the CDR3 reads TGTGCCAGCAGACCCGGACAGGGGTACACTGAAGCTTTCTTT.

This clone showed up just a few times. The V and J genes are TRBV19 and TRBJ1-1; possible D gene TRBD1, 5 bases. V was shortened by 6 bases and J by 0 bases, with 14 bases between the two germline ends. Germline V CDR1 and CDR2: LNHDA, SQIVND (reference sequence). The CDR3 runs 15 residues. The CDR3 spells CASSLAQGMNTEAFF. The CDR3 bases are TGTGCCAGTAGCCTAGCGCAGGGCATGAACACTGAAGCTTTCTTT. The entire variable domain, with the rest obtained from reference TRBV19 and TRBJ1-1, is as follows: DGGITQSPKYLFRKEGQNVTLSCEQNLNHDAMYWYRQDPGQGLRLIYYSQIVNDFQKGDIAEGYSVSREKKESFPLTVTSAQKNPTAFYLCASSLAQGMNTEAFFGQGTRLTVV.

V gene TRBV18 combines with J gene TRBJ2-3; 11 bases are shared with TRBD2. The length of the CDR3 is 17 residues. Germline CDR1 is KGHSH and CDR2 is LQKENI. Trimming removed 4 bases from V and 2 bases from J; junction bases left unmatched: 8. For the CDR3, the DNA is TGTGCCAGCTCACTCTACGGGACTAGCGGAATCACAGATACGCAGTATTTT. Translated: CASSLYGTSGITDTQYF. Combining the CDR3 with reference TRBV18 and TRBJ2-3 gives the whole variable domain NAGVMQNPRHLVRRRGQEARLRCSPMKGHSHVYWYRQLPEEGLKFMVYLQKENIIDESGMPKERFSAEFPKEGPSILRIQQVVRGDSAAYFCASSLYGTSGITDTQYFGPGTRLTVL.

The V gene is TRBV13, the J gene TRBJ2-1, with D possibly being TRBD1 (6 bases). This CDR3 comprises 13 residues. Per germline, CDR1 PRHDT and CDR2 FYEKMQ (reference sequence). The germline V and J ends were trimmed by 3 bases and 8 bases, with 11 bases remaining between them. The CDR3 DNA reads TGTGCCAGCAGCTTCGATAGGGGGTATGAGCAGTTCTTC. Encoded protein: CASSFDRGYEQFF.

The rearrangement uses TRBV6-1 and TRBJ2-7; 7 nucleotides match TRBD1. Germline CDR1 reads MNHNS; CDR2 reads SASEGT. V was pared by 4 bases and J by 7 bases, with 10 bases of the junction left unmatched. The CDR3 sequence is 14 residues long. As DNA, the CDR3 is TGTGCCAGCAGTGCCAAACAGGGGTCCGGGGAGCAGTACTTC. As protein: CASSAKQGSGEQYF.

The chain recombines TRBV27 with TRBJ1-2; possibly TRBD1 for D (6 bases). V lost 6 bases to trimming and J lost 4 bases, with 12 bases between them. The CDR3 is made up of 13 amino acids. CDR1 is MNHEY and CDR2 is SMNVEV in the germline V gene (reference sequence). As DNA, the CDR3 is TGTGCCAGCAGGGAGGGGGGGAGCTATGGCTACACCTTC. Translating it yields CASREGGSYGYTF.

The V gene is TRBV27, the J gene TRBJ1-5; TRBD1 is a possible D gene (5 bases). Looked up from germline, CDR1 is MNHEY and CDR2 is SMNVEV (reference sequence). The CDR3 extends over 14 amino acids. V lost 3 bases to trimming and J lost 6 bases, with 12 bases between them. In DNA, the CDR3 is TGTGCCAGCAGTTTTATAACAGGTAGTCAGCCCCAGCATTTT. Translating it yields CASSFITGSQPQHF.

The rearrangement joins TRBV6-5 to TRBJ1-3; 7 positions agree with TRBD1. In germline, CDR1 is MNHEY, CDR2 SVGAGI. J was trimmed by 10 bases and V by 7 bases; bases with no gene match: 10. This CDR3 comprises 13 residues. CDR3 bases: TGTGCCAGCACCACCGGGACAGATGGGACCATATATTTT. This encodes CASTTGTDGTIYF.

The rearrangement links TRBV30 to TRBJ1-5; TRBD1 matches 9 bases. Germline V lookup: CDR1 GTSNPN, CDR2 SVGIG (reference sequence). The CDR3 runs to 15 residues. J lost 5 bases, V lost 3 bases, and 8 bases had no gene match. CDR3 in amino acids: CAWRPTGGRDQPQHF. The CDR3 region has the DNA TGTGCCTGGAGACCTACAGGGGGCAGGGATCAGCCCCAGCATTTT.

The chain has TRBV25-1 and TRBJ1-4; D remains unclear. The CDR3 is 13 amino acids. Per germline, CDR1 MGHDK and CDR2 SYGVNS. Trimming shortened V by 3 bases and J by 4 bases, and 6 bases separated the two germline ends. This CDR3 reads CASSEGYNEKLFF. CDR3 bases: TGTGCCAGCAGTGAGGGGTATAATGAAAAACTGTTTTTT.

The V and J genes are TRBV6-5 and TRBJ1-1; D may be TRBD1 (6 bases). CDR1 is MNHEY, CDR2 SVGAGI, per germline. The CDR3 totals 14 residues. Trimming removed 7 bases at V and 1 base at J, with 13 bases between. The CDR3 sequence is CASKGGRRNTEAFF. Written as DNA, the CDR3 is TGTGCCAGCAAGGGGGGACGGAGGAACACTGAAGCTTTCTTT.

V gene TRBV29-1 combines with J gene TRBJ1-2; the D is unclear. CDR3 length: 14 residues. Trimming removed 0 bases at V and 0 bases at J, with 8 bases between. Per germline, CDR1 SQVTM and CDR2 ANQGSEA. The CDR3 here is CSVEEGRTNYGYTF. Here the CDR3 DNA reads TGCAGCGTTGAAGAAGGTAGGACTAACTATGGCTACACCTTC.

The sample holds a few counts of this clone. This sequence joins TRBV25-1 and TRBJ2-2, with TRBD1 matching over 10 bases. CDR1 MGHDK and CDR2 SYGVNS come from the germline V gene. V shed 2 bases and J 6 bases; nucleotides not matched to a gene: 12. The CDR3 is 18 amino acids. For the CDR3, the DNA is TGTGCCAGCAGTGAAGAGCCTCCTGGACAGGGGGGCGCCGGGGAGCTGTTTTTT. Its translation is CASSEEPPGQGGAGELFF.

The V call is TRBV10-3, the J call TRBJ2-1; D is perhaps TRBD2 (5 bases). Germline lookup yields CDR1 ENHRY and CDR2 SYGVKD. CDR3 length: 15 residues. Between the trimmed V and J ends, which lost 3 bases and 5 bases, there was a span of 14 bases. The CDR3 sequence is CAISEGGSGNNEQFF. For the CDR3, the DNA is TGTGCCATCAGTGAAGGAGGCTCAGGTAACAATGAGCAGTTCTTC.

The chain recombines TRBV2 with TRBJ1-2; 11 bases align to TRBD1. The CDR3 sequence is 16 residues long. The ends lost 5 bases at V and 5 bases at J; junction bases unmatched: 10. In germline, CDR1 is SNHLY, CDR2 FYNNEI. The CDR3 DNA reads TGTGCCAGCAGTTCTCGCCCCGGACAGGGGGCGTATGGCTACACCTTC. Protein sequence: CASSSRPGQGAYGYTF. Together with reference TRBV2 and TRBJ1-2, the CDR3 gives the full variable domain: EPEVTQTPSHQVTQMGQEVILRCVPISNHLYFYWYRQILGQKVEFLVSFYNNEISEKSEIFDDQFSVERPDGSNFTLKIRSTKLEDSAMYFCASSSRPGQGAYGYTFGSGTRLTVV.

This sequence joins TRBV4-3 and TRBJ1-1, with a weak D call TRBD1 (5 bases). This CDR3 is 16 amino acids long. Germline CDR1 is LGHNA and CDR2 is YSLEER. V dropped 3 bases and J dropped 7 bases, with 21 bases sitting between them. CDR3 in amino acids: CASSHVTTRQGNEAFF. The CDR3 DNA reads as TGCGCCAGCAGCCACGTAACGACACGCCAGGGTAATGAAGCTTTCTTT.

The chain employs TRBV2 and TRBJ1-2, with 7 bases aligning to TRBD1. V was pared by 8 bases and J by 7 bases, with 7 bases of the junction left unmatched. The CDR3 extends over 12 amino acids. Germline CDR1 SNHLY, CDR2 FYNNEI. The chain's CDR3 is CASSEGAFGYTF. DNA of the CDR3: TGTGCCAGCTCGGAGGGGGCCTTTGGCTACACCTTC.

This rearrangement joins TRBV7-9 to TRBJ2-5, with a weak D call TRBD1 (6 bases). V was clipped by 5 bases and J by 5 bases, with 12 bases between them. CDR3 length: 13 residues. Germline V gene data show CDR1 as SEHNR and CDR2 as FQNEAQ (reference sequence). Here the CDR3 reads CASSPEGDETQYF. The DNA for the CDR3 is TGTGCCAGCAGCCCCGAGGGGGACGAGACCCAGTACTTC.

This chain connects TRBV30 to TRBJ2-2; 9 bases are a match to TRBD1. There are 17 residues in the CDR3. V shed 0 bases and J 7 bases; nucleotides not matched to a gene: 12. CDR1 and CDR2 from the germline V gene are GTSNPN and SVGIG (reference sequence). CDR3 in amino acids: CAWSVLGTGLMGGELFF. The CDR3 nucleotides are TGTGCCTGGAGTGTACTAGGGACAGGGTTGATGGGCGGGGAGCTGTTTTTT.

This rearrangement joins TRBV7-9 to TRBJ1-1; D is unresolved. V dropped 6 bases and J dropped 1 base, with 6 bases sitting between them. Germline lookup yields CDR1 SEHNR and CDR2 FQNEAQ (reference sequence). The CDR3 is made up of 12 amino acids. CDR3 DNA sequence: TGTGCCAGCAGAGCGGGGAACACTGAAGCTTTCTTT. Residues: CASRAGNTEAFF. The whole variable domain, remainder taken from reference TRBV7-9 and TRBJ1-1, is DTGVSQNPRHKITKRGQNVTFRCDPISEHNRLYWYRQTLGQGPEFLTYFQNEAQLEKSRLLSDRFSAERPKGSFSTLEIQRTEQGDSAMYLCASRAGNTEAFFGQGTRLTVV.

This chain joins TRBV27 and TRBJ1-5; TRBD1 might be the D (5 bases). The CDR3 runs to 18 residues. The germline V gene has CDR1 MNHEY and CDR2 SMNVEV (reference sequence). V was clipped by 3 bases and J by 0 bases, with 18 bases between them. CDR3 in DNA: TGTGCCAGCAGTTTGGGGCAGGGCGCAATGATTAGCAATCAGCCCCAGCATTTT. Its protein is CASSLGQGAMISNQPQHF.

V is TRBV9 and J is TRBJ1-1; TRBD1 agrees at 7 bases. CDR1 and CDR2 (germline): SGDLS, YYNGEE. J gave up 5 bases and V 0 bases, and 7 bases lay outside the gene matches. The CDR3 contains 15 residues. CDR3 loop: CASSVVARGNTEAFF. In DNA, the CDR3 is TGTGCCAGCAGCGTAGTTGCCAGGGGGAATACTGAAGCTTTCTTT. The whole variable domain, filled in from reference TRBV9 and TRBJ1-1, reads DSGVTQTPKHLITATGQRVTLRCSPRSGDLSVYWYQQSLDQGLQFLIQYYNGEERAKGNILERFSAQQFPDLHSELNLSSLELGDSALYFCASSVVARGNTEAFFGQGTRLTVV.

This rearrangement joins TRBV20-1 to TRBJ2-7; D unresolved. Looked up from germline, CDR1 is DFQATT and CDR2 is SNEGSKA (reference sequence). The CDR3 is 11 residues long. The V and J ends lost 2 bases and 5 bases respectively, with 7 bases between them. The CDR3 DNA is TGCAGTGCTAGACAACCCGACGAGCAGTACTTC. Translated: CSARQPDEQYF.

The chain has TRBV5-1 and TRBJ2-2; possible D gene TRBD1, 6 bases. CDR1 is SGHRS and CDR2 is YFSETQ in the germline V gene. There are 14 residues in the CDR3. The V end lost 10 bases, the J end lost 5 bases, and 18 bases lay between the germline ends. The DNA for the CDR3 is TGCGCCGGTTCGCAGGGGATTGGAACCGGGGAGCTGTTTTTT. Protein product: CAGSQGIGTGELFF.

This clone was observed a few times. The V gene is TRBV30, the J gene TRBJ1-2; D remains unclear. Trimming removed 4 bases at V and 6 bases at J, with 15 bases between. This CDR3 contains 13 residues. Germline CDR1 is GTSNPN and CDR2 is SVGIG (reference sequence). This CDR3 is CAWTGRVLNGYTF. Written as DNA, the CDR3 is TGTGCCTGGACGGGCCGAGTCTTAAATGGCTACACCTTC. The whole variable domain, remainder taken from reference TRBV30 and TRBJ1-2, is SQTIHQWPATLVQPVGSPLSLECTVEGTSNPNLYWYRQAAGRGLQLLFYSVGIGQISSEVPQNLSASRPQDRQFILSSKKLLLSDSGFYLCAWTGRVLNGYTFGSGTRLTVV.

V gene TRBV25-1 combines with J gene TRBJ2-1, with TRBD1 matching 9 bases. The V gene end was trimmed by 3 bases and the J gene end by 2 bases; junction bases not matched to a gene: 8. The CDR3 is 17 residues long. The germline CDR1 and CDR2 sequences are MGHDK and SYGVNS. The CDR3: CASSDAPGQGTYNEQFF. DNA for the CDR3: TGTGCCAGCAGTGACGCTCCTGGACAGGGGACCTACAATGAGCAGTTCTTC.

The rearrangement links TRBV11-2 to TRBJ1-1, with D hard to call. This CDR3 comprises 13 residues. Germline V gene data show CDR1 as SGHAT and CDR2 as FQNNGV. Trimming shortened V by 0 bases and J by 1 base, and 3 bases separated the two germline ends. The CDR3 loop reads CASSLERNTEAFF. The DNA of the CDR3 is TGTGCCAGCAGCTTAGAACGGAACACTGAAGCTTTCTTT.